One TCR beta chain is described in this entry. Ages ranged from about 18 to 89 years, with residence in approximately 23 US areas. Donors in Cohort 3 who had recovered were those with two negative PCRs, healthcare professional clearance, or resolution of their symptoms. In the authors' workflow: How many nucleated cells were present was estimated from reference gene primer amplification. The method was immunoSEQ multiplex PCR; TCRdb's version includes in-frame clones alone and lacks a portion of them. Clonal size and the V and J genes are those of that table, whereas D and trimming came from the DNA. The table includes approximately 300,000 clones, around 86% detected once. This entry belongs to a study of blood T cell repertoires in COVID-19. On the study more broadly: Nucleic acid was either cDNA or gDNA, and it came from T cells, B-cell-depleted T cells, or PBMCs.

Source material: PBMCs or T cells enriched from blood (not recorded which). This clonotype originated in a young woman who had recovered from COVID-19.

CDR3 residues: CASSVKGGNSPLHF. The CDR3 DNA is TGTGCCAGCAGCGTTAAGGGAGGCAATTCACCCCTCCACTTT. The chain joins TRBV9 to TRBJ1-6, with D hard to call. CDR1 SGDLS and CDR2 YYNGEE come from the germline V gene. This CDR3 is built from 14 residues. V was pared by 2 bases and J by 7 bases, with 10 bases between.